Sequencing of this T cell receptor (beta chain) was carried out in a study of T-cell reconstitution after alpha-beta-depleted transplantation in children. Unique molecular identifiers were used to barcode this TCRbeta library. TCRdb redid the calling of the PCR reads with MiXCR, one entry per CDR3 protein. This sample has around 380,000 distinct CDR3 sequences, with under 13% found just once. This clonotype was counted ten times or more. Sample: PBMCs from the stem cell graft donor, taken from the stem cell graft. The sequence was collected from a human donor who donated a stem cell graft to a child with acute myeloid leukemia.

The CDR3 here is CASRDNKSSYNEQFF. CDR3 DNA: TGTGCCAGCAGAGACAACAAGAGCTCCTACAATGAGCAGTTCTTC. V and J are TRBV12-3 or TRBV12-4 and TRBJ2-1; D gene unclear. Trimming removed 6 bases from V and 0 bases from J, with 12 bases in between. CDR3 size: 15 residues.